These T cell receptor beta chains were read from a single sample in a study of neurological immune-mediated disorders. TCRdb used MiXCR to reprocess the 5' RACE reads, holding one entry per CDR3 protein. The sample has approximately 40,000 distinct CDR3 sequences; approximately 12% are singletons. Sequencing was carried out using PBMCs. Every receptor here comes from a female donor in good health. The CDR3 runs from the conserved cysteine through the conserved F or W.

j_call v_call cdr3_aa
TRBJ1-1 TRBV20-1 CSAQRGPTEAFF
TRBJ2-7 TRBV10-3 CAISELGGFYEQYF
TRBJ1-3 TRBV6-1 CASSERGSSGNTIYF
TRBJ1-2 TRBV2 CASSEGTANYGYTF
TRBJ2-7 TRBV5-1 CASSLAGVPYEQYF
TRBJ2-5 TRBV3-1 CASSLRTQETQYF
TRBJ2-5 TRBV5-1 CASSLAPITMETQYF
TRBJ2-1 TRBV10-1 CASSEFPASSYNEQFF
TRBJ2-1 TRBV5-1 CASSSSGDRDPLF
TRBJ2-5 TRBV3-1 CASSHQTQYF
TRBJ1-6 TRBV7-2 CASSLGAYNSPLHF
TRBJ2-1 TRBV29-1 CSVHSSRLASNEQFF
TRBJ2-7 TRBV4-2 CASSQETAALGEQYF
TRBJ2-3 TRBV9 CASSTRVDSRSTDTQYF
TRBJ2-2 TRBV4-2 CASSPMTRSTGELFF
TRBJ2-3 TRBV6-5 CASSSTSGGVTDTQYF
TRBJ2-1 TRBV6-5 CASSYQGLAGNEQFF
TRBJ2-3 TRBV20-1 CSARDPSGGHTSTDTQYF
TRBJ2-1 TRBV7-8 CASSQPDRTRRENEQFF
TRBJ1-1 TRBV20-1 CSASPLVTEAFF
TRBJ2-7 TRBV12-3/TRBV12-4 CANSLDRHSYEQYF
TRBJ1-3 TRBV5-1 CASSFGDSTYSGNTIYF
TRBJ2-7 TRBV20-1 CSARRGVTSYEQYF
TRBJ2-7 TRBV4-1 CASSRALQGYEQYF
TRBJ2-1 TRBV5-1 CASSSSISSYNEQFF
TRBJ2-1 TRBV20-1 CSARDPARGSSYNEQFF
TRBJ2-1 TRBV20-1 CSARWALNNEQFF
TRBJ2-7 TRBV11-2 CASSLGRLGEASYEQYF
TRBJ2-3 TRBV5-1 CASISQAGGTDTQYF